This is a list of T cell receptor beta chains from one sample in a study of shared clonotypes between healthy human individuals. Assay used: immunoSEQ multiplex PCR; TCRdb lists only in-frame clones, some missing. The sample has more than 2 million clones; approximately 92% are singletons. Sample: naive CD8+ T cells from PBMCs. The receptors derive from a man younger than 30 in good health. Some clones in this sample may be carry-over from other donors' samples. Each CDR3 is given with its conserved first and last residue. The order of the fields is V gene, CDR3 length, J gene, clone size, D gene, CDR3 DNA, CDR3 protein. The D gene is left open where the match is weak. The size entry is marked missing in some rows and otherwise reads once, few, many or a size class.

V: TRBV30; length: 14; J: TRBJ1-1; size: few; D: .; DNA: TGTGCCTGGAGTGTACAATGGGTCCACACTGAAGCTTTCTTT; CDR3: CAWSVQWVHTEAFF
V: TRBV29-1; length: 11; J: TRBJ2-2; size: .; D: .; DNA: TGCAGCGCCAGTGCGTCCGGGGAGCTGTTTTTT; CDR3: CSASASGELFF
V: TRBV30; length: 14; J: TRBJ1-2; size: few; D: .; DNA: TGTGCCTGGAGCGCCCCGTGGGCAGGCCATGGCTACACCTTC; CDR3: CAWSAPWAGHGYTF
V: TRBV6-4; length: 15; J: TRBJ2-1; size: .; D: .; DNA: TGTGCCAGCTCTTCAGGGGGAGGGCCCCACAATGAGCAGTTCTTC; CDR3: CASSSGGGPHNEQFF
V: TRBV7-9; length: 12; J: TRBJ2-1; size: .; D: .; DNA: TGTGCCAGCAGCTTAGGGTGGGTTGAGCAGTTCTTC; CDR3: CASSLGWVEQFF
V: TRBV5-6; length: 12; J: TRBJ2-5; size: .; D: .; DNA: TGTGCCAGCAGCGAGGATACCCAGACCCAGTACTTC; CDR3: CASSEDTQTQYF
V: TRBV9; length: 15; J: TRBJ2-7; size: once; D: .; DNA: TGTGCCAGCAGCCTACGAGGGGAGAGCTCCTACGAGCAGTACTTC; CDR3: CASSLRGESSYEQYF
V: TRBV4-1; length: 15; J: TRBJ2-7; size: .; D: TRBD2; DNA: TGCGCCAGCAGCCAAGATAGGACAAGGACTAGCGAGCAGTACTTC; CDR3: CASSQDRTRTSEQYF
V: TRBV7-3; length: 15; J: TRBJ2-5; size: .; D: TRBD1; DNA: TGTGCCAGCAGCCAGACAGGGATGGGGAAAGAGACCCAGTACTTC; CDR3: CASSQTGMGKETQYF
V: TRBV10-1; length: 14; J: TRBJ2-7; size: .; D: TRBD1; DNA: TGCGCCAGCAGTGGCGGACAGGGGGCCTACGAGCAGTACTTC; CDR3: CASSGGQGAYEQYF
V: TRBV11-3; length: 16; J: TRBJ2-1; size: .; D: TRBD2; DNA: TGTGCCAGCAGCTCCTCCACTAGCGACCCCTACAATGAGCAGTTCTTC; CDR3: CASSSSTSDPYNEQFF
V: TRBV30; length: 14; J: TRBJ1-5; size: few; D: TRBD1; DNA: TGTGCCTGGAGTGTAAGGGGGCATTACCAGCCCCAGCATTTT; CDR3: CAWSVRGHYQPQHF
V: TRBV28; length: 17; J: TRBJ2-7; size: .; D: TRBD2; DNA: TGTGCCAGCAGCCTCCCCGGGACTAGCGGGAGGGCGGTCGAGCAGTACTTC; CDR3: CASSLPGTSGRAVEQYF
V: TRBV13; length: 14; J: TRBJ1-1; size: .; D: TRBD1; DNA: TGTGCCAGCAGCTTACAGGGGGCCCTCACTGAAGCTTTCTTT; CDR3: CASSLQGALTEAFF
V: TRBV18; length: 12; J: TRBJ2-2; size: .; D: .; DNA: TGTGCCAGCTCACCGAACACCGGGGAGCTGTTTTTT; CDR3: CASSPNTGELFF
V: TRBV27; length: 15; J: TRBJ1-4; size: .; D: TRBD1; DNA: TGTGCCAGCAGCTCGCCGGGACAGGGAAATGAAAAACTGTTTTTT; CDR3: CASSSPGQGNEKLFF
V: TRBV7-9; length: 14; J: TRBJ1-4; size: .; D: TRBD1; DNA: TGTGCCAGCAGCGTCTCGACAGGGTATGAAAAACTGTTTTTT; CDR3: CASSVSTGYEKLFF
V: TRBV7-3; length: 14; J: TRBJ2-3; size: .; D: .; DNA: TGTGCCAGCAGCTTGACCAGCAGGGCAGATACGCAGTATTTT; CDR3: CASSLTSRADTQYF
V: TRBV13; length: 16; J: TRBJ1-4; size: .; D: .; DNA: TGTGCCAGCAGCCCTTCAGGGTCCGCAACTAATGAAAAACTGTTTTTT; CDR3: CASSPSGSATNEKLFF
V: TRBV7-9; length: 12; J: TRBJ2-5; size: .; D: .; DNA: TGTGCCAGCAGCTTAGCCTCCAGGACCCAGTACTTC; CDR3: CASSLASRTQYF
V: TRBV27; length: 18; J: TRBJ2-3; size: .; D: TRBD2; DNA: TGTGCCAGCAGTTTAGTAGCGGGAGTAAGAGCTTTCGCAGATACGCAGTATTTT; CDR3: CASSLVAGVRAFADTQYF
V: TRBV11-2; length: 14; J: TRBJ1-1; size: .; D: TRBD1; DNA: TGTGCCAGCAGCTATCCGGGACAGGGAGATGAAGCTTTCTTT; CDR3: CASSYPGQGDEAFF
V: TRBV7-3; length: 15; J: TRBJ2-2; size: .; D: TRBD1; DNA: TGTGCCAGCAGCTCCGGACAGGAGATCCCCGGGGAGCTGTTTTTT; CDR3: CASSSGQEIPGELFF
V: TRBV4-3; length: 15; J: TRBJ2-7; size: .; D: TRBD2; DNA: TGCGCCAGCAGCCAAGACCGACTAGCTCAATACGAGCAGTACTTC; CDR3: CASSQDRLAQYEQYF